This T cell receptor beta chain is from a study of shared clonotypes between healthy human individuals. Broader study findings: Collection of samples was limited to blood; tissue repertoires likely differ.

Adult donors, all healthy and HIV-negative, had no recent acute infections or vaccinations. Adults of Caucasian background living in Nashville, Tennessee made up all donors. The method was immunoSEQ multiplex PCR; TCRdb's version includes in-frame clones alone and lacks a portion of them. The table has approximately 980,000 clones, around three quarters seen once. V lost 0 bases, J lost 1 base, and 15 bases lay in between. Per germline, CDR1 SGHAT and CDR2 FQNNGV. The CDR3 is 17 amino acids. In this sample, this clone turned up once. The antigen is unknown. Material: memory CD4+ T cells sorted from blood. Regarding subset: CD45RA-negative fraction. V is TRBV11-2 and J is TRBJ2-5; possibly TRBD2 for D (7 bases). The sequence was obtained from a man between 18 and 29 years old in good health. The CDR3 DNA follows: TGTGCCAGCAGCTTAGATGGAACAGGGAGGGCCCAAGAGACCCAGTACTTC. Its translation: CASSLDGTGRAQETQYF.